This T cell receptor (beta chain) emerged from a study of shared clonotypes between healthy human individuals. Study summary: Donors consisted of two women and a few men between 18 and 49.

The naive CD8 subset, CD45RO-negative cells positively selected for CCR7, excluded terminally differentiated effector memory CD45RA+ cells. Participating donors were healthy, HIV-negative adults free of recent acute infections or vaccinations. Every one of the donors was a Caucasian adult that lived in Nashville, Tennessee. The method was immunoSEQ multiplex PCR; TCRdb's version includes in-frame clones alone and lacks a portion of them. The table lists 800,000 or so clones, 90% to 97% of them singletons, with about 0.21% in the top ten. What was sequenced was naive CD8+ T cells sorted from blood. The sequence came from a young man in good health.

DNA for the CDR3: TGTGCCAGCAGCTTGCGAGAGACCCAGTACTTC. This gives the protein CASSLRETQYF. The chain has TRBV5-7 and TRBJ2-5, with D hard to call. TRBV5-7 is known as an ORF, though its function is uncertain. V was shortened by 1 base and J by 4 bases, with 2 bases between the two germline ends. This CDR3 comprises 11 residues.